The 17 T cell receptor beta chains listed next were all sequenced from one sample in a study of T cell responses to AZD1222 COVID-19 vaccine (dated by TCRdb to about 2021). The library was prepared using the immunoSEQ multiplex PCR assay. Imported from immuneACCESS, the table was reduced by TCRdb to in-frame sequences with V and J called. These copies leave out some clones; in studies compared against another copy, an unresolved V gene accounts for under half, and the cause of the remainder is not known. This sample gives approximately 85,000 clones in total; about nine tenths of them show up just once. Roughly 7.5% of the sample goes to the ten largest clones. The intended sense of this specimen's time point label: baseline before first vaccination. Source: peripheral blood, taken on day 0 of AZD1222 vaccination. The receptors come from an adult in good health.

The CDR3 nucleotides read TGTGCCAGCAGGGCTAGCGGGAGAGAAGACGAGCAGTACTTC. Protein: CASRASGREDEQYF. This chain connects TRBV28 to TRBJ2-7, with 10 bases aligning to TRBD2. This CDR3 comprises 14 residues. Germline V gene data show CDR1 as MDHEN and CDR2 as SYDVKM. V shed 6 bases, J shed 5 bases, and the junction held 7 bases outside the gene matches.

The gene calls are TRBV7-6 and TRBJ1-5; D ambiguous. CDR1 is SGHVS, CDR2 FNYEAQ, per germline. The CDR3 is 15 residues long. V lost 1 base and J 3 bases, leaving 10 bases between the germline ends. The CDR3 nucleotides read TGTGCCAGCAGCTTAGGGCCAGGAATCAATCAGCCCCAGCATTTT. It codes for CASSLGPGINQPQHF.

This chain links TRBV19 with TRBJ1-4; 7 bases are shared with TRBD1. CDR3 length: 16 amino acids. The ends lost 4 bases at V and 3 bases at J; junction bases unmatched: 8. The V gene's germline CDR1 is LNHDA and CDR2 SQIVND (reference sequence). CDR3 sequence: CASSNQGGRSNEKLFF. Here the CDR3 DNA reads TGTGCCAGTAGTAACCAGGGGGGAAGATCTAATGAAAAACTGTTTTTT.

The rearrangement joins TRBV18 to TRBJ1-5; 11 bases align to TRBD1. This CDR3 comprises 14 residues. V trimming: 8 bases; J trimming: 7 bases; junction bases outside the gene matches: 7. Germline loops: CDR1 KGHSH, CDR2 LQKENI. The chain's CDR3 is CASTGQGAQQPQHF. The CDR3 DNA sequence: TGTGCCAGCACCGGACAGGGGGCACAACAGCCCCAGCATTTT.

This chain's CDR3 is CASSKWIEGGGANEQFF. In DNA, the CDR3 is TGTGCCAGCAGCAAATGGATCGAAGGCGGGGGGGCGAATGAGCAGTTCTTC. The J gene is TRBJ2-1, the V gene TRBV21-1; the tabulated D call, TRBD2, remains unverified against the DNA. TRBV21-1 is flagged as a pseudogene. The CDR3 spans 17 residues.

The chain couples TRBV10-3 to TRBJ1-1; TRBD1 aligns across 7 bases. Germline V gene sequence: CDR1 ENHRY, CDR2 SYGVKD. V trimming: 0 bases; J trimming: 4 bases; junction bases outside the gene matches: 5. The CDR3 runs to 15 residues. The CDR3 loop is CAISESTGRPTEAFF. The CDR3 region has the DNA TGTGCCATCAGTGAGTCGACAGGGAGACCCACTGAAGCTTTCTTT.

This chain uses TRBV6-5 with TRBJ1-2; TRBD1 matches 10 bases. J gave up 3 bases and V 7 bases, and 5 bases lay outside the gene matches. There are 14 residues in the CDR3. CDR1 is MNHEY and CDR2 is SVGAGI in the germline V gene. DNA of the CDR3: TGTGCCAGCACGTGGGACAGGGGTGACTATGGCTACACCTTC. Its translation: CASTWDRGDYGYTF.

This chain links TRBV9 with TRBJ1-2; D may be TRBD1 (6 bases). The CDR3 spans 13 residues. V was pared by 3 bases and J by 11 bases, with 17 bases between. Germline V gene sequence: CDR1 SGDLS, CDR2 YYNGEE. The CDR3 coding sequence is TGTGCCAGCAGCGCCTCCTCGGGACAACGTTACACCTTC. Translated: CASSASSGQRYTF.

The chain recombines TRBV6-5 with TRBJ2-2; D is undetermined. Germline CDR1 MNHEY, CDR2 SVGAGI. V was shortened by 8 bases and J by 4 bases, with 11 bases between the two germline ends. This CDR3 contains 13 residues. The CDR3, as DNA: TGTGCCAGCCGGAGTGCAGGCACCGGGGAGCTGTTTTTT. This translates into CASRSAGTGELFF.

The chain links TRBV3-1 (or the pseudogene TRBV3-2) to TRBJ2-1; 8 bases map to TRBD1. J lost 7 bases, V lost 0 bases, and 8 bases had no gene match. Germline CDR1 reads LGHDT; CDR2 reads YNNKEL (reference sequence). CDR3 length equals 16 residues. CDR3 amino acids: CASSQDGQGGKNEQFF. The CDR3 region has the DNA TGTGCCAGCAGCCAAGACGGACAGGGCGGAAAGAATGAGCAGTTCTTC.

The chain couples TRBV10-3 to TRBJ1-1; a weak D match, TRBD1 (5 bases). Between the trimmed V and J ends, which lost 2 bases and 3 bases, there was a span of 22 bases. CDR3 length: 18 residues. Per germline, CDR1 ENHRY and CDR2 SYGVKD. The CDR3 nucleotides read TGTGCCATCAGTGAGAAACCGGGCCCCACCACGGGGGACACTGAAGCTTTCTTT. This sequence encodes CAISEKPGPTTGDTEAFF.

The chain links TRBV19 to TRBJ2-5; 12 bases are shared with TRBD1. V lost 5 bases to trimming and J lost 5 bases; unmatched junction nucleotides: 9. CDR1 is LNHDA and CDR2 is SQIVND in the germline V gene (reference sequence). This CDR3 region has 16 residues. Here the CDR3 reads CASSASGTGGRETQYF. The CDR3, as DNA: TGTGCCAGTAGTGCCTCCGGGACAGGGGGCAGGGAGACCCAGTACTTC.

The chain links TRBV2 to TRBJ2-7; D is undetermined. The V gene lost 1 base and the J gene lost 7 bases, with 8 bases spanning the gap. The CDR3 loop spans 12 amino acids. The germline CDR1 and CDR2 sequences are SNHLY and FYNNEI. The CDR3 loop is CASSEGVGEQYF. CDR3 DNA sequence: TGTGCCAGCAGTGAAGGGGTGGGAGAGCAGTACTTC.

The gene calls are TRBV4-3 and TRBJ2-2, with TRBD2 identical over 11 bases. With 3 bases clipped from V and 5 bases from J, the junction kept 11 bases outside the gene matches. This CDR3 spans 18 amino acids. The germline V gene has CDR1 LGHNA and CDR2 YSLEER. CDR3 region: CASSQESISGRETGELFF. The DNA of the CDR3 is TGCGCCAGCAGCCAGGAAAGCATTAGCGGGAGGGAAACCGGGGAGCTGTTTTTT.

This clone came up a few times. The genes are TRBV28 and TRBJ2-2; D unclear. Trimming removed 5 bases from V and 5 bases from J, with 9 bases in between. Germline V gives CDR1 MDHEN, CDR2 SYDVKM. This CDR3 comprises 13 residues. The CDR3 nucleotides read TGTGCCAGCAGTAGGGTCGTGACCGGGGAGCTGTTTTTT. It is translated as CASSRVVTGELFF.

The rearrangement uses TRBV7-2 and TRBJ2-7; D uncertain. This CDR3 comprises 13 residues. CDR1 and CDR2 (germline): SGHTA, FQGNSA. V lost 2 bases, J lost 6 bases, and 11 bases lay in between. CDR3 in DNA: TGTGCCAGCAGCTTATTAGGTGAAACCGAGCAGTACTTC. Amino acid sequence: CASSLLGETEQYF.

In its sample, this clone was seen once. The chain employs TRBV6-5 and TRBJ2-7; 7 positions agree with TRBD2. The CDR3 consists of 15 residues. Per the germline V gene, CDR1 is MNHEY and CDR2 is SVGAGI. The V gene end was trimmed by 5 bases and the J gene end by 2 bases; junction bases not matched to a gene: 9. In nucleotides, the CDR3 is TGTGCCAGCAGTACTCTTCCGGGACTAACCTACGAGCAGTACTTC. Amino acid sequence: CASSTLPGLTYEQYF.